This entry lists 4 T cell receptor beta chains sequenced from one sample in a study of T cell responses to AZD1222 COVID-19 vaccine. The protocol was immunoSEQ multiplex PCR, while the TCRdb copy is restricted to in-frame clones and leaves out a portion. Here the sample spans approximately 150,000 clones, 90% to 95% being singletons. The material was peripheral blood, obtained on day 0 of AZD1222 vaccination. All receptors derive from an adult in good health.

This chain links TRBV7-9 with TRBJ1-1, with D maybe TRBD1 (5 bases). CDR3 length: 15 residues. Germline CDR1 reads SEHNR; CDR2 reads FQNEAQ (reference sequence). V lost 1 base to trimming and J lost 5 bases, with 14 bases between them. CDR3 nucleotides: TGTGCCAGCAGCTTAGTTTTGTTGGGGGGAACTGAAGCTTTCTTT. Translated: CASSLVLLGGTEAFF. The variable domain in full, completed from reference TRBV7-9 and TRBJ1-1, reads DTGVSQNPRHKITKRGQNVTFRCDPISEHNRLYWYRQTLGQGPEFLTYFQNEAQLEKSRLLSDRFSAERPKGSFSTLEIQRTEQGDSAMYLCASSLVLLGGTEAFFGQGTRLTVV.

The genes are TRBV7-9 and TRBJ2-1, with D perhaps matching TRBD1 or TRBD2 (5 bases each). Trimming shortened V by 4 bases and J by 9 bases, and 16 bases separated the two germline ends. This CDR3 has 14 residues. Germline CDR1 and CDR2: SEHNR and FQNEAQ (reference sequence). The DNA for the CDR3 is TGTGCCAGCAGCTCGTCGGGAACTAGGGGTGAGCAGTTCTTC. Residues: CASSSSGTRGEQFF.

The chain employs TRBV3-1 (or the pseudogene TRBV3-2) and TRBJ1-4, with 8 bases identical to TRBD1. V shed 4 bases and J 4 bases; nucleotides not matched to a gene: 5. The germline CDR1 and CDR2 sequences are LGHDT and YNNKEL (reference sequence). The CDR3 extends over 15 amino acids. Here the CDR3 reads CASSPAGQGNEKLFF. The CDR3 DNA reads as TGTGCCAGCAGCCCCGCCGGACAGGGTAATGAAAAACTGTTTTTT.

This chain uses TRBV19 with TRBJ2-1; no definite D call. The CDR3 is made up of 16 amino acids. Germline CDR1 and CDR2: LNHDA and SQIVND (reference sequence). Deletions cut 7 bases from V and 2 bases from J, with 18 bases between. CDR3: CASTPRTSAAYNEQFF. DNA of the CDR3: TGTGCCAGTACCCCACGGACGAGTGCCGCCTACAATGAGCAGTTCTTC.